Listed below are T cell receptor beta chains from one sample, sequenced in a study of CD8+ T cells in alopecia areata. Assay: immunoSEQ multiplex PCR; the TCRdb copy retains only in-frame clones and omits some. The sample lists some 110,000 clones, approximately 59% occurring once. The sequencing here drew on CD8+ T cells sorted from blood, taken at week 4, from a patient treated with tofacitinib. The receptors derive from a human donor with alopecia areata. Each CDR3 is given without its conserved first and last residue.

v_gene	CDR3aa
TRBV7-9	ASSLALDRGNGYT
TRBV4-3	ASSPGRASGTEAF
TRBV6-5	ASAGETQY
TRBV7-9	ASSSDLVWQY
TRBV29-1	SVEGRHNEQF
TRBV30	AWSALSYEQY
TRBV27	ASSSLPTGTGAETQY
TRBV2	ASSDLAGGPDTDTQY
TRBV28	ASSPDNYNGELF
TRBV15	ATSISGGVSDTQY
TRBV29-1	SVVSGGANEQF
TRBV5-1	ASSFDSTYEQY
TRBV5-1	ANLPRAESSYNEQF
TRBV9	ASSVGRSPLYNEQF
TRBV28	ASSARQGAVLGEKLF
TRBV5-1	ASSLTGGNTEAF
TRBV15	ATSRVVRSGGQETQY
TRBV4-1	ASSQWVEAEAF
TRBV6-1	ASGTRVAGGYTQY
TRBV19	ASMEAAHNEQF
TRBV11-1	ASSLDVTYEQY
TRBV27	ASSTGGYEQY
TRBV7-2	ASTSGGAADTQY
TRBV30	AWSVQENTEAF
TRBV30	AWSPGQGRWANTEAF
TRBV6-1	ASSEGSAAYGYT
TRBV6-5	ASSFSGPPNEQF
TRBV29-1	TIAGDWSTDTQY
TRBV19	ASSRGVYEQY
TRBV27	ASSLRALDGGTYEQY
TRBV18	ASSPPGQEVYGYT
TRBV11-1	ASSSPSGGEETQY
TRBV30	AWTDRDYEQY
TRBV7-9	ASGPGGGTDTQY